This paragraph reports one T cell receptor (beta chain). This specimen comes from a study of cytomegalovirus exposure and HLA in healthy donors. CDR1 MGHDK and CDR2 SYGVNS come from the germline V gene. The CDR3 runs 15 residues. V was cut by 1 base and J by 7 bases, with 14 bases left in between. Vbeta (60) and Jbeta (13) primers were used in the PCR. TCRdb's copy holds only in-frame clones and misses some; the assay was immunoSEQ multiplex PCR. The sample has about 160,000 clones; about 75% are singletons. This clonotype was sampled from a woman aged 45 to 65 in good health and CMV-seropositive. Sequenced sample: PBMCs. The chain is built from TRBV25-1 and TRBJ2-1, with D possibly being TRBD2 (5 bases). As DNA, the CDR3 is TGTGCCAGCAGTGAATCGAGGCTAGCAAATAATGAGCAGTTCTTC. Translation: CASSESRLANNEQFF.